This T cell receptor beta chain was obtained from a study of T cells in Graves' hyperthyroidism and ophthalmopathy. Study-level points and caveats: Among clonotypes expanded in thyroid above 0.001, most were also found in blood. The model identified upcoming ophthalmopathy a median approximately 6.5 months ahead of onset.

This clonotype was counted at least ten times. Its antigen is unidentified. This CDR3 has 11 residues. Germline values: CDR1 SNHLY, CDR2 FYNNEI. Trimming took 6 bases from V and 10 from J, leaving 9 bases between them. It was RNA transcripts that yielded the amplified TCR beta CDR3 regions. A set of HTBI primers served as the primers for a first-round RT-PCR of the TCR CDR3. TCRdb reprocessed the multiplex PCR reads via MiXCR and lists one record per CDR3 protein. In the table there are hundreds of thousands of distinct CDR3 sequences, 12% to 15% of which are singletons. The diagnoses drew upon clinical symptoms, serum thyroxine and TRAb, thyroid ultrasound and orbital computed tomography.

This clonotype originated in a woman aged 18-29 years with Graves' hyperthyroidism. V usage is TRBV2 and J usage is TRBJ2-2; the D gene could be TRBD1 or TRBD2 (5 bases each). Sequencing used blood. CDR3 sequence: CASSQGVELFF. CDR3 DNA: TGTGCCAGCAGCCAGGGAGTGGAGCTGTTTTTT.